These T cell receptor beta chains were read from a single sample in a study of CD8 T cells in Susac syndrome. TCRdb reanalysed the immunoSEQ multiplex PCR reads using MiXCR and keeps one entry per CDR3 protein. The repertoire includes 100,000 to 150,000 distinct CDR3 sequences, about 95% of them detected once, and around 0.12% sits in the top ten. Sequencing used CD4+ T cells from PBMCs. Source of these receptors: a human donor in good health. CDR3s include the opening cysteine and the closing phenylalanine or tryptophan. Each record gives: clone size, D gene, V gene, CDR3 protein. The D gene is left open where the match is weak. Clone size is stated in some rows and not others, as once, few, many or a class when expanded.

NA | NA | TRBV7-9 | CASSLRNWGAHQPQHF
NA | TRBD2 | TRBV24-1 | CATSLGTAGGEQYF
NA | NA | TRBV7-9 | CASSSLHQRDIQYF
NA | TRBD2 | TRBV6-5 | CASSLAGKTDTQYF
NA | NA | TRBV28 | CASSRQTGTLSGANVLTF
once | TRBD1 | TRBV20-1 | CSAGSLGGQGYTF
NA | NA | TRBV3-1 | CASSQDYRGLGSGANVLTF
NA | TRBD2 | TRBV20-1 | CSAIDAGGHSYEQYF
NA | NA | TRBV13 | CASSFRGGEQFF
NA | NA | TRBV2 | CASSVDWNTEAFF
NA | TRBD2 | TRBV6-2/TRBV6-3 | CASSIGLAYPLSSYEQYF
NA | NA | TRBV28 | CATAEVRLYF
NA | NA | TRBV4-2 | CASSQDRGTSRYNEQFF
once | NA | TRBV19 | CASSILGSSYNEQFF
NA | NA | TRBV6-1 | CASNSLQAYEQYF
once | NA | TRBV4-1 | CASSQFSASTDTQYF
NA | NA | TRBV29-1 | CSAGAGPEAFF
NA | NA | TRBV13 | CASSPLGAENTGELFF
once | TRBD1 | TRBV7-9 | CASSDRGRQETQYF
NA | TRBD1 | TRBV3-1 | CASSLRTGDHEKLFF